Sequencing of this T cell receptor beta chain was carried out in a study of cytomegalovirus exposure and HLA in healthy donors. General study points: A later analysis reported that several of the most significant clusters appeared to be linked to common viral pathogens, among them Epstein-Barr virus.

With 60 Vbeta and 13 Jbeta primers, the PCR was carried out. Assay: immunoSEQ multiplex PCR; the TCRdb copy retains only in-frame clones and omits some. The sample carries around 85,000 clones, roughly 80% recorded once. Worth noting for this clone: The target antigen is unknown.

Trimming left V 4 bases short and J 0 bases short, with 10 bases between. Germline CDR1 is SGHRS and CDR2 is YFSETQ. This CDR3 contains 15 residues. Sequenced material: PBMCs. The TCR originated in a woman aged 45-60 years in good health and CMV-seropositive. J is TRBJ2-2 and V is TRBV5-1, with a possible D match to TRBD2 (6 bases). CDR3 residues: CASSGRDANTGELFF. CDR3 sequence (DNA): TGCGCCAGCAGCGGGCGGGATGCGAACACCGGGGAGCTGTTTTTT.